One sample yielded the 5 T cell receptor beta chains listed below, sequenced in a study of blood T cells in healthy people across ages. Sample-barcoded 5' priming and a J-beta primer mix drove a second PCR of about 7 to 11 cycles. In TCRdb, the 5' RACE reads were re-called with MiXCR into one record per CDR3 protein. The repertoire holds 600,000 to 800,000 distinct CDR3 sequences, with under 65% as singletons. The sample taken for sequencing was blood. The receptors stem from a woman aged 80 or older in good health.

The rearrangement uses TRBV15 and TRBJ2-7, with 7 bases that match TRBD1. The J call may be mistaken, given a closer DNA end match to TRBJ2-5. Germline V gene sequence: CDR1 LNHNV, CDR2 YYDKDF (reference sequence). The CDR3 has 14 amino acids. The DNA of the CDR3 is TGTGCCACCAGCAGAGTACACAGGGGTGAGACCCAGTACTTC. As protein: CATSRVHRGETQYF.

The chain recombines TRBV7-8 with TRBJ2-4; the D is unclear. Trimming took off 5 bases at V and 1 base at J, with 6 bases between the two ends. Germline CDR1 SGHVS, CDR2 FQNEAQ. The CDR3 length is 13 residues. In DNA form, the CDR3 reads TGTGCCAGCAGCACCAGCGCCAAAAACATTCAGTACTTC. Its protein product is CASSTSAKNIQYF.

This clonotype was seen at least ten times. This chain uses TRBV7-3 with TRBJ2-1, with TRBD2 matching 12 bases. V lost 4 bases, J lost 8 bases, and 6 bases stayed unmatched. CDR1 and CDR2 (germline): SGHTA, FQGTGA. The length of the CDR3 is 15 residues. The CDR3 DNA reads TGTGCCAGCAGCTCTAGCGGGAGGGCTGGTTATGAGCAGTTCTTC. Its protein is CASSSSGRAGYEQFF.

The chain couples TRBV5-1 to TRBJ1-1, with TRBD1 identical over 7 bases. Unmatched junction bases numbered 10, after V lost 6 bases and J lost 5 bases. The CDR3 sequence is 14 residues long. Per the germline V gene, CDR1 is SGHRS and CDR2 is YFSETQ. This CDR3 is CASTGNRGETEAFF. The CDR3 DNA reads TGCGCCAGCACGGGCAACAGGGGTGAGACTGAAGCTTTCTTT.

This clonotype was observed a handful of times. The gene calls are TRBV9 and TRBJ1-1; 7 nucleotides line up with TRBD1. The CDR3 totals 13 residues. V gave up 0 bases and J gave up 6 bases; unmatched junction bases: 2. Germline V gene data show CDR1 as SGDLS and CDR2 as YYNGEE. The CDR3 reads CASSVEGGAEAFF. DNA of the CDR3: TGTGCCAGCAGCGTAGAAGGGGGCGCTGAAGCTTTCTTT.